This TCR beta chain was sequenced during a study of T cells after yellow fever vaccination (dated by TCRdb to between 2018 and 2021). Concerning the study at large: Libraries from fractions with low cell numbers were prepared with the SMART-Seq v4 Ultra Low Input RNA kit. Two healthy male donors, one aged 18 to 30 and one aged 30 to 40 years, were included in the cohort. To follow T-cell clones before and after both primary and booster YFV17D yellow fever vaccination, bulk TCR alpha and beta repertoires underwent longitudinal sequencing. Blood samples were taken at several timepoints before and after primary and secondary immunization, and bulk PBMC replicates and cell subsets were isolated. Study-wide conclusions, independent of this receptor: Because abundant contaminating clonotypes from the bulk population could be contained in FACS-sorted repertoires, computational filtering was required. After the booster, most of the clones that had expanded following primary vaccination were detected again (around 97% of CD4 and around nine tenths of CD8), which suggests that memory was broadly maintained. The secondary T-cell response was weaker than the primary response but faster, peaking on day 5 instead of day 15. A small share of clonotypes occurred in both CD4 and CD8 compartments, likely arising from convergent recombination. Because the study included only a couple of donors, the extent to which the findings can be generalized is limited.

Trimming removed 6 bases from V and 4 bases from J; the gene matches leave 10 bases unexplained. Inclusive of the bounding cysteine and phenylalanine, the CDR3 is 15 residues long. The entry retains the CDR3 DNA only, 45 bases that are in frame from base 1. From the germline V gene, CDR1 is MNHNS and CDR2 is SASEGT. The treatment or condition label here, explained by the study, means: live attenuated yellow fever vaccine strain. A standard Ficoll-Paque protocol was used to isolate PBMCs from peripheral blood. Dynabeads CD4 and CD8 positive selection kits were used to isolate CD4 and CD8 T-cell fractions. RNA was extracted with TriZol from bulk PBMCs, CD4 and CD8 fractions, and dextramer-positive and dextramer-negative fractions. A remark on this clonotype: Its antigen has not been determined. Nothing much larger sits one base from this clone, and base qualities are not available.

The data were produced on an Illumina NovaSeq 6000. TCR cDNA was synthesized by 5'RACE template switching, which introduced a universal primer site and unique molecular identifiers. Priming for cDNA synthesis came from both the TCR alpha and TCR beta constant segments. Library amplification involved two PCR steps, and the second step added sample barcodes and sequencing adapters. Sequencing of the libraries was done on either Illumina HiSeq 2500 (2x100 bp) or NovaSeq (2x150 bp). Processing in the source paper ran as follows. MIGEC handled demultiplexing of reads and collapsing into UMI consensus sequences, while MiXCR performed V(D)J alignment. Clonotypes responding to the vaccine were identified with edgeR on replicate PBMC samples, with the criteria of FDR below 0.01 and a log2 fold change above 5 up to day 15. Bulk clonotypes were assigned CD4 or CD8 identity according to which sequenced CD4 or CD8 repertoire held them at higher abundance. The raw public reads went through TCRdb reprocessing: fastp at Q25, MiXCR clone calling, in-frame beta chains kept. One record per CDR3 amino acid sequence lists the most common genes and DNA. The authors' filters were not applied to this entry. The sample table shows around 260,000 distinct CDR3 sequences, and about 5% are seen once. The biggest ten clones account for around 3.3% of the sample.

The clonotype originates from a man aged 18-30 years who received the YFV17D yellow fever vaccine. The chain joins TRBV6-1 to TRBJ2-3, with 7 central nucleotides matching TRBD2. Sequenced here: CD4+ T cells sorted from PBMCs, sampled on the day of the yellow fever booster vaccination. The DNA is as follows: TGTGCCAGCAGAAGGCTCAGCGGGGTCGCAGATACGCAGTATTTT. It is translated as CASRRLSGVADTQYF.